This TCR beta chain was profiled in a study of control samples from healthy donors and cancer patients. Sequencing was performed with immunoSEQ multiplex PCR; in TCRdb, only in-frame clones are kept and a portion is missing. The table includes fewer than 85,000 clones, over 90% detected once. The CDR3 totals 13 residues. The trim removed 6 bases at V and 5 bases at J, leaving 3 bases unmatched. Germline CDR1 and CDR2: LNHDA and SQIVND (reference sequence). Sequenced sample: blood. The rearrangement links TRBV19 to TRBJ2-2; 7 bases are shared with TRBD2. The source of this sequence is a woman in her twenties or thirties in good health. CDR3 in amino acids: CASRGGDTGELFF. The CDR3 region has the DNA TGTGCCAGTAGGGGGGGGGATACCGGGGAGCTGTTTTTT. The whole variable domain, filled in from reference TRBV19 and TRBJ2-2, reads DGGITQSPKYLFRKEGQNVTLSCEQNLNHDAMYWYRQDPGQGLRLIYYSQIVNDFQKGDIAEGYSVSREKKESFPLTVTSAQKNPTAFYLCASRGGDTGELFFGEGSRLTVL.